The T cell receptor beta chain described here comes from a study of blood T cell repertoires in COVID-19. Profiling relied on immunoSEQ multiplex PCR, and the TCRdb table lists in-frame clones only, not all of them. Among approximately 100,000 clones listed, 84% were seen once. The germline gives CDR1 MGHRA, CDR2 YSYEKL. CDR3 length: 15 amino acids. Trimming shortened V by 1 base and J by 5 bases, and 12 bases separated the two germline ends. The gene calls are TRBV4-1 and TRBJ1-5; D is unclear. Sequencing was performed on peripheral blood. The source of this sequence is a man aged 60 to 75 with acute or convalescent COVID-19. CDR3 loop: CASSQVTAPDQPQHF. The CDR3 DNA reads TGCGCCAGCAGCCAAGTTACAGCCCCGGATCAGCCCCAGCATTTT.